This TCR beta chain was profiled in a study of CD8 T cells in Susac syndrome. Germline CDR1 is LGHNA and CDR2 is YNFKEQ. With 0 bases removed from V and 4 bases from J, the gap between germline ends came to 11 bases. The CDR3 consists of 15 residues. The RNA, roughly 0.5 to 1 ug, was put through reverse transcription using random hexamers. TCRdb recomputed calls from the immunoSEQ multiplex PCR reads with MiXCR, one row per CDR3 protein. The table records fewer than 85,000 distinct CDR3 sequences, about 94% of them present only once. Sample: CD8+ T cells from PBMCs. The V and J genes are TRBV4-2 and TRBJ2-3; D is tentatively TRBD1 or TRBD2 (5 bases each). The receptor comes from a human donor with multiple sclerosis. The chain's CDR3 is CASSQDLLGADTQYF. CDR3 DNA sequence: TGTGCCAGCAGCCAAGATCTTCTGGGGGCAGATACGCAGTATTTT.